This TCR beta chain was documented in a study of cytotoxic CD8 clonotypes in ibrutinib-treated CLL. The wider study: Among the patients, around ten presented as relapsed/refractory and around 15 as treatment-naive; roughly 17 showed unmutated IGHV. Partial response occurred in about 25 patients and complete response in 2; at median around 5.5 years, around 14 remained remitted and approximately twelve progressed. Study observations and caveats: Public clonotypes, rarely seen, contracted or held steady on treatment. Increased clonality at ibrutinib response gave way to a return toward baseline at progression.

Notes on this clone: Its target is not known.

Using immunoSEQ multiplex PCR, the repertoire was profiled, and TCRdb retains in-frame clones only, with some absent. The data hold about 74,000 clones, with more than 70% observed a single time. Trimming left V 1 base short and J 1 base short, with 13 bases between. Germline-derived CDR1 and CDR2 are SGHVS and FQNEAQ. This CDR3 has 16 amino acids. The chain links TRBV7-8 to TRBJ2-5; perhaps TRBD2 as D (5 bases). The source material was PBMCs, sampled at disease progression, from a patient treated with ibrutinib. The sequence came from a human donor with chronic lymphocytic leukemia. The CDR3 nucleotides are TGTGCCAGCAGCTTAGACCCAGCGGAGAGCCAAGAGACCCAGTACTTC. Translating gives CASSLDPAESQETQYF.